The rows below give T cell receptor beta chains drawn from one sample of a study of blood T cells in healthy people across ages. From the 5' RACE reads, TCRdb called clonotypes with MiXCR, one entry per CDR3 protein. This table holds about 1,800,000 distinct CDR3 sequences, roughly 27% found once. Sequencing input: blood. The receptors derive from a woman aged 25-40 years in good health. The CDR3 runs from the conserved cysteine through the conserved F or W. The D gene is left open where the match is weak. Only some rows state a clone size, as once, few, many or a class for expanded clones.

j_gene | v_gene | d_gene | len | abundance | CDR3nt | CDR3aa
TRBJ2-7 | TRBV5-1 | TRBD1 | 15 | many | TGCGCCAGCAGCTCCCGGACAGGGGCGGCCTACGAGCAGTACTTC | CASSSRTGAAYEQYF
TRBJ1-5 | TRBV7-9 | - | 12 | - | TGTGCCAGCAGCTTCTCGGCCCAGCCCCAGCATTTT | CASSFSAQPQHF
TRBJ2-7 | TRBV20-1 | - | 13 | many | TGCAGTGCTAGAGGGCAGACATCCTACGAGCAGTACTTC | CSARGQTSYEQYF
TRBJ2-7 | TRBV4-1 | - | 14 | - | TGCGCCAGCAGCACCCACAGGGAAACCTACGAGCAGTACTTC | CASSTHRETYEQYF
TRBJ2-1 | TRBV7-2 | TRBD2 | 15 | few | TGTGCCAGCAGCTACAACGGGAGGGGGAATAATGAGCAGTTCTTC | CASSYNGRGNNEQFF
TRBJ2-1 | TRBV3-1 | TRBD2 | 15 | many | TGTGCCAGCAGCCAGGGACTAGCGGGGAACAATGAGCAGTTCTTC | CASSQGLAGNNEQFF
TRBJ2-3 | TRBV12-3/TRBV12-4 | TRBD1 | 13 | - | TGTGCCAGCACTCAGGGGGCAAAAGATACGCAGTATTTT | CASTQGAKDTQYF
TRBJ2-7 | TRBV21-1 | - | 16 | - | TGTGCCAGCAGCAAATTTGTGGACAGGTGGTCCTACGAGCAGTACTTC | CASSKFVDRWSYEQYF
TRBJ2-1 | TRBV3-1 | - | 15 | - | TGTGCCAGCAGCCTTCTCGGGAGCTCCTACAATGAGCACTTCTTC | CASSLLGSSYNEHFF
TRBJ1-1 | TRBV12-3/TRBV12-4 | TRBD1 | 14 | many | TGTGCCAGCAGCTTTTCAGGGGGGAGGACTGAAGCTTTCTTT | CASSFSGGRTEAFF
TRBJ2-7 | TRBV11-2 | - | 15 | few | TGTGCCAGCAGCCAAGGGCTACCTAAACCCTACGAGCAGTACTTC | CASSQGLPKPYEQYF
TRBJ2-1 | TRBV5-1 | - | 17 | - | TGCGCCAGCAGCACTACTCATTTAGGGGGGGGGGCGCGGGAGCAGTTCTTC | CASSTTHLGGGAREQFF
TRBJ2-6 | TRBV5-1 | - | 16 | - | TGCGCCAGCAGCTTCTACAGGACCTCTGGGGCCAACGTCCTGACTTTC | CASSFYRTSGANVLTF
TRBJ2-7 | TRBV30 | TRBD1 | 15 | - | TGTGCCTGGACCCCGGCGGGGACAGGGGGGTACGAGCAGTACTTC | CAWTPAGTGGYEQYF
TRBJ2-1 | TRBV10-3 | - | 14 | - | TGTGCCATCCGAAGAGGAGTAGAGAGGGGTGAGCAGTTCTTC | CAIRRGVERGEQFF
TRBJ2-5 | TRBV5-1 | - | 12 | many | TGTGCCAGCAGTTTGCGGAGGGAGACCCAGTACTTC | CASSLRRETQYF
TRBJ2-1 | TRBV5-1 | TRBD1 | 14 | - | TGCGCCAGCTCCGCGACAGGGGGCCCCTCTGAGCAGTTCTTC | CASSATGGPSEQFF
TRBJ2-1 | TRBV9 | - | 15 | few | TGTGCCAGCAGCGTAGGAGGGGGGAGAAACAATGAGCAGTTCTTC | CASSVGGGRNNEQFF
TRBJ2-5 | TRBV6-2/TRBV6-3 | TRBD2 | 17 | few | TGTGCCAGCAGTTACTCTGTGACTAGCGGGGACCAAGAGACCCAGTACTTC | CASSYSVTSGDQETQYF
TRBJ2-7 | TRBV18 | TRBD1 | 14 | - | TGTGCCAGCTCACTTGGGACAGGGAACAGCGAGCAGTACTTC | CASSLGTGNSEQYF
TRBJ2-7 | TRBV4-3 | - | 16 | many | TGCGCCAGCAGCCCTCCTGCGGCGGGAACCCGCTACGAGCAGTACTTC | CASSPPAAGTRYEQYF
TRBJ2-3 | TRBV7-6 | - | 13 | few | TGTGCCAGCAGCCGCCAACCCAGGGATACGCAGTATTTT | CASSRQPRDTQYF
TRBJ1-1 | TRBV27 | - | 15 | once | TGTGCCAGCAGGGGAATGGACGGTATAAACACTGAAGCTTTCTTT | CASRGMDGINTEAFF
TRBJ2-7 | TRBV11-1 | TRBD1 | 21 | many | TGTGCCAGCAGCTGGAATCTTCAACCGGGACAGCCTACGTCGCTGGTTTACGAGCAGTACTTC | CASSWNLQPGQPTSLVYEQYF
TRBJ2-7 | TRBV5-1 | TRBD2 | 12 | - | TGCGCCAGCAGCTTGGGGACTAGCGATTGGTACTTC | CASSLGTSDWYF
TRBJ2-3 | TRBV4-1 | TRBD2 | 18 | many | TGCGCCAGCAGCCAAGATCATGGGCGGGGGGGGAGTACAGATACGCAGTATTTT | CASSQDHGRGGSTDTQYF
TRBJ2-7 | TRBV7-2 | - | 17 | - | TGTGCCAGCAGCTTAGCGCGGGAAGGCGGGATACTATCCGAGCAGTACTTC | CASSLAREGGILSEQYF
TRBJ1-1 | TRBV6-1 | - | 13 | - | TGTGCCAGCAGTGAATATGTATACAGTGAAGCTTTCTTT | CASSEYVYSEAFF
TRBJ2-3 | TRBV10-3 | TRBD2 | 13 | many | TGTGCCACTGGACTAGCGGGAGAATATACGCAGTATTTT | CATGLAGEYTQYF
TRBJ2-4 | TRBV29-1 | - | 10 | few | TGCAGCGTTGATGGAAACATTCAGTACTTC | CSVDGNIQYF
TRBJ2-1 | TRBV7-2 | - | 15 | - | TGTGCCAGCAGCTTAGAACAGTGGACCTACAATGAGCAGTTCTTC | CASSLEQWTYNEQFF
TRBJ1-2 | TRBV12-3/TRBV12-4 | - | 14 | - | TGTGCCAGCAGGGGATCCCGGGGGATCTATGGCTACACCTTC | CASRGSRGIYGYTF
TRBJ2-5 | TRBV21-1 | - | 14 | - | TGTGCCAGCAGCAAGGGGACAGGGGGGGAGACCCAGTACTTC | CASSKGTGGETQYF
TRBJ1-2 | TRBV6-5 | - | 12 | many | TGTGCCAGCCGAAGGCCAGTCGAAGGCTACACCTTC | CASRRPVEGYTF
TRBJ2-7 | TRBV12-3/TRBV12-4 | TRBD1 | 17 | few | TGTGCCAGCAGTTGGATGACTAGGACAGGGGGATTCTACGAGCAGTACTTC | CASSWMTRTGGFYEQYF
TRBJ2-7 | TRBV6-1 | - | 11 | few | TGTGCCAGCAGGGACGGTTACCCCCAGTACTTC | CASRDGYPQYF
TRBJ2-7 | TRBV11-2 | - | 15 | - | TGTGCCAGCAGCTTAGTCCAGGGTGGGTTCTACGTGCAGTACTTC | CASSLVQGGFYVQYF
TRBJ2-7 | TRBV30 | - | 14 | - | TGTGCCTGGAGTGTAGAAGGGGATGGCTACGAGCAGTACTTC | CAWSVEGDGYEQYF
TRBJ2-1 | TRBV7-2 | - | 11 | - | TGTGCCAGCAGCGACCCACATGAGCAGTTCTTC | CASSDPHEQFF
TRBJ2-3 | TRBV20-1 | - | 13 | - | TGCAGTGCTTCCCCAGGGAGCACAGATACGCGGTATTTT | CSASPGSTDTRYF